One sample yielded the 4 T cell receptor beta chains listed below, sequenced in a study of neurological immune-mediated disorders. One entry per CDR3 protein, called by TCRdb with MiXCR from the 5' RACE reads. The sample lists some 60,000 distinct CDR3 sequences, 3.5% to 4.5% occurring once. Sequenced material: PBMCs. The receptors derive from a woman in her forties or fifties with multiple sclerosis.

The rearrangement uses TRBV15 and TRBJ2-7; D is unresolved. This CDR3 comprises 17 residues. Germline lookup yields CDR1 LNHNV and CDR2 YYDKDF (reference sequence). Trimming shortened V by 0 bases and J by 0 bases, and 15 bases separated the two germline ends. The CDR3 coding sequence is TGTGCCACCAGCAGAGAGGTCCCAGGTAGAACCTCCTACGAGCAGTACTTC. Its translation: CATSREVPGRTSYEQYF.

This clonotype was seen repeatedly, ten times or more. V is TRBV7-9 and J is TRBJ2-5; no clear D gene. Trimming shortened V by 1 base and J by 5 bases, and 8 bases separated the two germline ends. This CDR3 is built from 13 residues. Per the germline V gene, CDR1 is SEHNR and CDR2 is FQNEAQ (reference sequence). CDR3 DNA: TGTGCCAGCAGCTTAGACGGCTACGAGACCCAGTACTTC. Protein: CASSLDGYETQYF.

This clonotype was detected many times. The V and J genes are TRBV10-3 and TRBJ1-2; 7 positions agree with TRBD1. CDR1 and CDR2 from the germline V gene are ENHRY and SYGVKD. V lost 3 bases, J lost 8 bases, and 9 bases stayed unmatched. This CDR3 is 14 amino acids long. CDR3: CAISDMDRTYGYTF. In DNA form, the CDR3 reads TGTGCCATCAGTGACATGGACAGGACCTACGGCTACACCTTC.

Ten or more counts support this clonotype. J is TRBJ2-7 and V is TRBV9, with a possible D match to TRBD1 (6 bases). The V end lost 2 bases, the J end lost 3 bases, and 9 bases lay between the germline ends. Germline V gene data show CDR1 as SGDLS and CDR2 as YYNGEE. The CDR3 is 13 amino acids. The CDR3 reads CASSVRDNYEQYF. CDR3 coding DNA: TGTGCCAGCAGCGTCCGGGACAACTACGAGCAGTACTTC.